This T cell receptor beta chain was found in a study of blood T cell repertoires in COVID-19. Study details: Samples taken during acute and convalescent COVID-19 were collected in the United States, Italy and Spain. The cDNA or gDNA used as material had been derived from T cells, B-cell-depleted T cells, or PBMCs.

After removal of 5 bases from V and 3 bases from J, the junction contained 11 bases not matched to a gene. The CDR3 is 16 amino acids. Germline CDR1 reads SGHRS; CDR2 reads YFSETQ. Original data processing: Estimation of nucleated cell counts was performed using reference gene primer amplification. The protocol was immunoSEQ multiplex PCR, while the TCRdb copy is restricted to in-frame clones and leaves out a portion. That table furnishes V, J and clone size, whereas the DNA furnished D and trimming. The sample contains about 230,000 clones, around 80% of which appear only once. This clone was recorded only once.

This sequence joins TRBV5-1 and TRBJ1-1; 9 bases are a match to TRBD1. Input material: peripheral blood. The clonotype originates from a man aged 40-55 years with acute or convalescent COVID-19. Here the CDR3 DNA reads TGCGCCAGCAGACAAACAGGGGGCGCTTCGGACACTGAAGCTTTCTTT. This encodes CASRQTGGASDTEAFF.